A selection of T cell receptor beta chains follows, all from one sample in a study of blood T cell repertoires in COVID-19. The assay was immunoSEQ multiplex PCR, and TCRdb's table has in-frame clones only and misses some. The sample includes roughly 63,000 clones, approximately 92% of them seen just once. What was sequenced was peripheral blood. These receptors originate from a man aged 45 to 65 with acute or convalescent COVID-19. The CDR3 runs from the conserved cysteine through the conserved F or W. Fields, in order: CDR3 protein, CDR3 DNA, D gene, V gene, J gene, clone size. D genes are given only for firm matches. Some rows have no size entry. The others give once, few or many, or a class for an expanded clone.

CSASQTLGATEAFF	TGCAGTGCTAGTCAGACCCTTGGGGCCACTGAAGCTTTCTTT	-	TRBV20-1	TRBJ1-1	-
CARKGRVYNEQFF	TGTGCCAGGAAAGGCCGGGTCTACAATGAGCAGTTCTTC	-	TRBV2	TRBJ2-1	-
CASSPAVGGFLDTQYF	TGTGCCAGCAGCCCGGCCGTAGGCGGGTTCTTAGATACGCAGTATTTT	-	TRBV5-6	TRBJ2-3	-
CASSFVTLNRYYGYTF	TGTGCCAGCAGTTTCGTCACCTTAAACCGGTACTATGGCTACACCTTC	-	TRBV28	TRBJ1-2	-
CASQGAQEGDFYEQYF	TGTGCCAGTCAGGGGGCTCAGGAGGGAGACTTCTACGAGCAGTACTTC	TRBD1	TRBV28	TRBJ2-7	-
CASSDIPTYLVNNYGYTF	TGTGCCAGCAGTGACATCCCTACCTACTTGGTTAACAACTATGGCTACACCTTC	-	TRBV6-2/TRBV6-3	TRBJ1-2	once
CASRATGGGGQPQHF	TGTGCCAGTAGGGCGACAGGGGGGGGCGGTCAGCCCCAGCATTTT	TRBD1	TRBV19	TRBJ1-5	once
CASRSPRGGRQPQHF	TGTGCCAGTAGATCCCCTCGTGGAGGGAGGCAGCCCCAGCATTTT	-	TRBV19	TRBJ1-5	few
CASSTQGRQETQYF	TGTGCCAGCAGCACACAGGGGAGGCAAGAGACCCAGTACTTC	-	TRBV7-9	TRBJ2-5	-
CASSLLAGNSYEQYF	TGCGCCAGCAGCTTGCTAGCGGGAAACTCCTACGAGCAGTACTTC	TRBD2	TRBV5-1	TRBJ2-7	-
CASVNRGIFDGYTF	TGTGCCAGCGTAAACAGGGGAATTTTTGATGGCTACACCTTC	TRBD1	TRBV6-5	TRBJ1-2	-
CASSFCHTSGSGSRGGF	TGTGCCAGCAGCTTTTGCCACACGTCCGGGTCGGGTTCCCGAGGGGGCTTC	-	TRBV11-2	TRBJ2-7	-
CASSLRQGVITEAFF	TGTGCCAGCAGCCTAAGACAGGGGGTTATCACTGAAGCTTTCTTT	TRBD1	TRBV7-6	TRBJ1-1	-
CASSLGAGVGDTQYF	TGTGCCAGCAGCTTGGGGGCGGGAGTGGGAGATACGCAGTATTTT	TRBD2	TRBV5-6	TRBJ2-3	-
CASIRRGSTEAFF	TGTGCCAGCATCAGGCGGGGGAGCACTGAAGCTTTCTTT	-	TRBV2	TRBJ1-1	-
CASSLRDRAQHF	TGTGCCAGCAGCCTAAGGGACAGGGCCCAGCATTTT	TRBD1	TRBV28	TRBJ1-5	-
CASSHGLVNIYEQFF	TGTGCCAGCAGCCACGGACTAGTCAATATCTATGAGCAGTTCTTC	TRBD2	TRBV11-2	TRBJ2-1	-
CASSFMIAKNNEQFF	TGTGCCAGCAGTTTCATGATAGCAAAGAACAATGAGCAGTTCTTC	-	TRBV6-2/TRBV6-3	TRBJ2-1	-
CATSVQRAGGTDTQYF	TGTGCCACCAGTGTTCAGCGAGCGGGAGGGACAGATACGCAGTATTTT	TRBD2	TRBV24-1	TRBJ2-3	-
CASTRMTSGNTEAFF	TGTGCCAGTACTAGGATGACGAGTGGGAACACTGAAGCTTTCTTT	-	TRBV19	TRBJ1-1	-
CSVRGQGGYGYTF	TGCAGCGTGAGGGGACAGGGGGGTTATGGCTACACCTTC	TRBD1	TRBV29-1	TRBJ1-2	-
CASSLASGGKTEAFF	TGTGCCAGCAGCTTGGCCTCGGGGGGTAAGACTGAAGCTTTCTTT	-	TRBV5-5	TRBJ1-1	-
CASSLRKDRYSGANVLTF	TGTGCCAGCAGTTTACGAAAGGACAGGTACTCTGGGGCCAACGTCCTGACTTTC	TRBD1	TRBV27	TRBJ2-6	-
CASRPRLVPQETQYF	TGTGCCAGCAGGCCACGACTAGTCCCCCAGGAGACCCAGTACTTC	-	TRBV28	TRBJ2-5	-
CASSQGGGRAEAFF	TGTGCCAGCAGTCAGGGCGGAGGGAGGGCTGAAGCTTTCTTT	-	TRBV6-5	TRBJ1-1	-
CASGRSGANVLTF	TGTGCCAGTGGCAGGTCTGGGGCCAACGTCCTGACTTTC	-	TRBV7-9	TRBJ2-6	-
CASSIDLGGNEKLFF	TGTGCCAGTAGTATAGATCTCGGGGGTAATGAAAAACTGTTTTTT	-	TRBV19	TRBJ1-4	-
CASSVSPGNNEQFF	TGTGCCAGCAGCGTATCCCCAGGGAACAATGAGCAGTTCTTC	-	TRBV9	TRBJ2-1	-
CASSPPGNYGYTF	TGTGCCAGCAGCCCCCCAGGGAACTATGGCTACACCTTC	-	TRBV7-9	TRBJ1-2	-
CASSPGEGATGANVLTF	TGTGCCAGCAGTCCCGGCGAGGGAGCAACTGGGGCCAACGTCCTGACTTTC	-	TRBV27	TRBJ2-6	-
CASSRVGTSPIQETQYF	TGTGCCAGCAGCCGCGTCGGGACTAGCCCGATTCAAGAGACCCAGTACTTC	TRBD2	TRBV9	TRBJ2-5	-